These 17 T cell receptor beta chains were sequenced from one sample in a study of T cells in women clearing cervical HPV infection (dated by TCRdb to 2017 to 2018). Receptors were amplified or captured by the immunoSEQ multiplex PCR assay. The table comes from immuneACCESS by way of TCRdb, which keeps in-frame sequences with V and J called. Part of the clones is missing from these tables; in studies checked, under half for an unresolved V gene and the rest for unknown reasons. The sample's table covers roughly 20,000 clones. The top ten hold 4% to 6% of the sample. Sequenced input: blood buffy coat. The receptors come from a woman between 18 and 75 years old with a cervical HPV16 infection that either progressed to CIN3+ or cleared (not recorded which).

As to this clone: The missing CDR3 end, 3 residues past where the read stops, is filled in from the germline J gene. The V call is TRBV19, the J call TRBJ1-1; D call uncertain. Germline V gene lookup returns CDR1 LNHDA and CDR2 SQIVND (reference sequence). The CDR3 length is 16 residues. Trimming left V 4 bases short and J 4 bases short, with 19 bases between. The covered CDR3 bases are TGTGCCAGTAGTACATTCAGCGGGAGAGGCCCCACTGAA. Translated, it gives CASSTFSGRGPTE. The CDR3 in its entirety is CASSTFSGRGPTEAFF.

Comments on this clone: From the germline J gene comes the end of the CDR3, since the read stops 3 residues before it. V and J are TRBV4-1 and TRBJ2-7; D is perhaps TRBD1 (6 bases). V was shortened by 4 bases and J by 3 bases, with 10 bases between the two germline ends. The CDR3 has 13 amino acids. The germline gives CDR1 MGHRA, CDR2 YSYEKL. Incomplete CDR3 DNA: TGCGCCAGCAGCCGAGGACAGAACTACGAG. Translation: CASSRGQNYE. The whole CDR3 region reads CASSRGQNYEQYF.

A word on this clone: The read is 3 residues too short to cover the CDR3 end, so that end is filled in from the germline J gene. V usage is TRBV2 and J usage is TRBJ1-1, with 7 positions matching TRBD1. With V trimmed by 6 bases and J by 0 bases, 4 bases remained unmatched. This CDR3 has 14 residues. Germline V CDR1 and CDR2: SNHLY, FYNNEI. The CDR3 is CASSRQGMNTEAFF. CDR3 DNA, as far as it was read: TGTGCCAGCAGCCGACAGGGAATGAACACTGAA.

As concerns this clone: The read halts 3 residues ahead of the CDR3 end, with the missing end drawn from the germline J gene. The rearrangement joins TRBV7-9 to TRBJ1-6, with D perhaps matching TRBD1 (6 bases). Germline CDR1 is SEHNR and CDR2 is FQNEAQ (reference sequence). This CDR3 has 15 amino acids. V lost 1 base and J lost 7, with 11 bases in between. CDR3 in amino acids: CASSLGGDKNSPLHF. CDR3 DNA (partial): TGTGCCAGCAGCTTAGGAGGGGACAAAAATTCACCC.

Comments on this clone: The read stops 3 residues short of the end of the CDR3; the missing end is completed from the germline J gene. The rearrangement uses TRBV7-9 and TRBJ1-5; a weak D match, TRBD1 (5 bases). Trimming shortened V by 0 bases and J by 2 bases, and 8 bases separated the two germline ends. Germline values: CDR1 SEHNR, CDR2 FQNEAQ (reference sequence). There are 15 residues in the CDR3. The CDR3 bases that were read are TGTGCCAGCAGCTTAGCGGGAGGGGGCAATCAGCCC. This encodes CASSLAGGGNQP. The entire CDR3 protein is CASSLAGGGNQPQHF.

Note on this clone: The DNA ends 3 residues before the CDR3 does, and the rest of the CDR3 is filled in from the germline J gene. The rearrangement joins TRBV7-9 to TRBJ1-1; 9 bases fit TRBD1. This CDR3 spans 15 amino acids. With V trimmed by 6 bases and J by 4 bases, 9 bases remained unmatched. Germline CDR1 is SEHNR and CDR2 is FQNEAQ (reference sequence). The sequenced CDR3 bases are TGTGCCAGCAGTCCCCCGGGACAGGGAGGCACTGAA. Amino acids: CASSPPGQGGTE. In full, the CDR3 is CASSPPGQGGTEAFF.

A word on this clone: Sequencing ends 3 residues short of the CDR3 end; the germline J gene provides the rest. The chain couples TRBV18 to TRBJ1-6, with TRBD1 identical over 7 bases. The V and J ends lost 2 bases and 0 bases, in that order; junction bases with no gene match: 7. Germline V gives CDR1 KGHSH, CDR2 LQKENI. CDR3 size: 18 residues. The DNA read from the CDR3 is TGTGCCAGCTCACCAGAACAGGGGACTAGCTCCTATAATTCACCC. It yields the protein CASSPEQGTSSYNSP. The full-length CDR3 reads as CASSPEQGTSSYNSPLHF.

A word on this clone: The read terminates 3 residues before the CDR3 end, so the remaining end is supplied by the germline J gene. The chain employs TRBV6-1 and TRBJ2-5; 8 bases are a match to TRBD2. CDR3 length: 17 residues. Trimming took 0 bases from V and 2 from J; bases not matched to a gene: 8. From germline, CDR1 is MNHNS and CDR2 SASEGT. The CDR3: CASSEAGSGGIQETQYF. The DNA read from the CDR3 is TGTGCCAGCAGTGAAGCAGGGAGCGGGGGTATTCAAGAGACC.

Points on this clone: The read halts 3 residues ahead of the CDR3 end, with the missing end drawn from the germline J gene. The chain links TRBV7-3 to TRBJ1-1, with 10 bases matching TRBD1. V shed 5 bases, J shed 2 bases, and the junction held 2 bases outside the gene matches. Germline values: CDR1 SGHTA, CDR2 FQGTGA. The CDR3 has 14 residues. The CDR3 bases that were read are TGTGCCAGCAGCCCGACAGGGGGCAACACTGAA. Amino acid sequence: CASSPTGGNTE. The full CDR3 reads CASSPTGGNTEAFF.

Concerning this clone: The sequence runs out 3 residues before the end of the CDR3; the remainder is reconstructed from the germline J gene. The chain links TRBV19 to TRBJ2-5, with 10 nucleotides matching TRBD1. V gave up 4 bases and J gave up 4 bases; unmatched junction bases: 3. This CDR3 has 14 amino acids. Germline V gives CDR1 LNHDA, CDR2 SQIVND (reference sequence). The covered CDR3 bases are TGTGCCAGTAGTACGGACAGGGGGGGAGAGACC. This codes for CASSTDRGGET. The whole CDR3 reads CASSTDRGGETQYF.

Note on this clone: From the germline J gene comes the end of the CDR3, since the read stops 3 residues before it. The chain has TRBV5-4 and TRBJ2-7; the D gene is possibly TRBD2 (6 bases). Per germline, CDR1 SGHNT and CDR2 YYREEE (reference sequence). The CDR3 consists of 14 residues. V was pared by 0 bases and J by 3 bases, with 10 bases between. CDR3 bases read: TGTGCCAGCAGCTTGGCGGGACTGAACTACGAG. Its protein product is CASSLAGLNYE. The CDR3, in full, reads CASSLAGLNYEQYF.

In regard to this clone: The read halts 3 residues ahead of the CDR3 end, with the missing end drawn from the germline J gene. The gene calls are TRBV19 and TRBJ1-2, with 7 bases matching TRBD1. Germline V lookup: CDR1 LNHDA, CDR2 SQIVND (reference sequence). The CDR3 consists of 12 residues. The CDR3 bases that were read are TGTGCCAGCGGGGACAGCAATTACGAC. Translated, it gives CASGDSNYD. The entire CDR3 sequence reads CASGDSNYDYTF.

A remark on this clone: The CDR3 goes on 3 residues after the read ends, and that part is filled in from the germline J gene. The genes are TRBV2 and TRBJ1-5; D gene unclear. V lost 3 bases, J lost 2 bases, and 11 bases lay in between. The length of the CDR3 is 15 residues. In germline, CDR1 is SNHLY, CDR2 FYNNEI. CDR3 DNA (partial): TGTGCCAGCAGTGAGAGTCGAGGGCGCAATCAGCCC. It translates to CASSESRGRNQP. The whole CDR3 is CASSESRGRNQPQHF.

Of note for this clone: With the read ending 3 residues before the CDR3 end, the germline J gene is used to fill in that end. The chain uses TRBV11-2 and TRBJ2-3; D not certain. The CDR3 has 13 amino acids. Germline V gene lookup returns CDR1 SGHAT and CDR2 FQNNGV. The CDR3 loop reads CASSLAEIETQYF. The part of the CDR3 DNA that was read is TGTGCCAGCAGCTTAGCCGAGATAGAGACG.

As concerns this clone: Read data end 3 residues before the CDR3 end; the end is taken from the germline J gene. This chain uses TRBV5-4 with TRBJ2-5, with 10 bases identical to TRBD2. The trim removed 0 bases at V and 4 bases at J, leaving 3 bases unmatched. The germline gives CDR1 SGHNT, CDR2 YYREEE (reference sequence). The CDR3 has 15 amino acids. Incomplete CDR3 DNA: TGTGCCAGCAGCTTGGGGGTAGCGGGGGGAGAGACC. Translation gives CASSLGVAGGET. The full CDR3 reads CASSLGVAGGETQYF.

On this clone: Sequencing ends 3 residues short of the CDR3 end; the germline J gene provides the rest. This chain uses TRBV7-9 with TRBJ2-5; 7 bases line up with TRBD1. Germline CDR1 SEHNR, CDR2 FQNEAQ (reference sequence). Trimming removed 5 bases from V and 5 bases from J; junction bases left unmatched: 5. CDR3 size: 13 residues. Incomplete CDR3 DNA: TGTGCCAGCAGCCGGGACAGTTCGGAGACC. Amino acid sequence: CASSRDSSET. In full, the CDR3 reads CASSRDSSETQYF. The full variable domain, its missing parts supplied by reference TRBV7-9 and TRBJ2-5, is DTGVSQNPRHKITKRGQNVTFRCDPISEHNRLYWYRQTLGQGPEFLTYFQNEAQLEKSRLLSDRFSAERPKGSFSTLEIQRTEQGDSAMYLCASSRDSSETQYFGPGTRLLVL.

As concerns this clone: The CDR3 is cut off 3 residues early in the read; its end comes from the germline J gene. This sequence joins TRBV30 and TRBJ1-6, with 8 bases matching TRBD1. CDR3 length: 14 amino acids. V lost 4 bases to trimming and J lost 3 bases; unmatched junction nucleotides: 2. CDR1 GTSNPN and CDR2 SVGIG come from the germline V gene (reference sequence). CDR3 protein: CAWTGGLYNSPLHF. The DNA read from the CDR3 is TGTGCCTGGACAGGGGGCCTCTATAATTCACCC.